These T cell receptor beta chains were read from a single sample in a study of cytomegalovirus exposure and HLA in healthy donors. Repertoires were generated with immunoSEQ multiplex PCR, while TCRdb's copy carries only in-frame clones and drops some. This sample has about 35,000 clones; about 80% occur once, and the top ten carry approximately 5.6%. Material for sequencing was PBMCs. Receptors originate from a male donor in good health and CMV-seronegative. CDR3s include the opening cysteine and the closing phenylalanine or tryptophan. D genes are given only for firm matches. The size entry is marked missing in some rows and otherwise reads once, few, many or a size class.

. | . | 13 | TRBJ1-1 | TRBV29-1 | CSVGGLTNTEAFF | TGCAGCGTCGGGGGACTTACGAACACTGAAGCTTTCTTT
. | . | 14 | TRBJ2-5 | TRBV11-2 | CASSDAKGPETQYF | TGTGCCAGCAGCGATGCGAAGGGGCCGGAGACCCAGTACTTC
TRBD1 | . | 13 | TRBJ1-3 | TRBV30 | CAGDRGTGNTIYF | TGTGCCGGCGACAGGGGGACAGGAAACACCATATATTTT
. | . | 15 | TRBJ1-2 | TRBV5-6 | CASSPHNGAFYGYTF | TGTGCCAGCAGCCCCCACAATGGGGCTTTCTATGGCTACACCTTC
. | . | 13 | TRBJ2-2 | TRBV6-6 | CASRRDMSGELFF | TGTGCCAGCAGAAGGGACATGTCCGGGGAGCTGTTTTTT
TRBD1 | . | 15 | TRBJ1-1 | TRBV4-1 | CASSLTGTVNTEAFF | TGCGCCAGCAGCCTTACCGGGACAGTGAACACTGAAGCTTTCTTT
TRBD1 | . | 13 | TRBJ1-1 | TRBV6-5 | CASRNGQETEAFF | TGTGCCAGCAGAAATGGACAGGAGACTGAAGCTTTCTTT
TRBD2 | . | 16 | TRBJ2-1 | TRBV6-1 | CASSEGAGGTYNEQFF | TGTGCCAGCAGTGAGGGGGCGGGAGGAACCTACAATGAGCAGTTCTTC
TRBD2 | . | 16 | TRBJ2-3 | TRBV6-5 | CASSYRTSGRGDTQYF | TGTGCCAGCAGTTACCGCACTAGCGGGAGGGGAGATACGCAGTATTTT
TRBD1 | . | 15 | TRBJ1-1 | TRBV6-5 | CASSYSAGGIDEAFF | TGTGCCAGCAGTTACTCGGCAGGGGGCATTGATGAAGCTTTCTTT
. | . | 16 | TRBJ1-1 | TRBV21-1 | CASSSPRTGDVAEAFF | TGTGCCAGCAGCTCCCCTCGGACAGGGGATGTCGCTGAAGCTTTCTTT
TRBD1 | . | 15 | TRBJ1-3 | TRBV30 | CAWGTGATSGNTIYF | TGTGCCTGGGGGACAGGGGCGACCTCTGGAAACACCATATATTTT
. | . | 14 | TRBJ1-2 | TRBV5-6 | CASSLVGSSGGYTF | TGTGCCAGCAGCTTGGTGGGTAGCTCTGGGGGCTACACCTTC
. | . | 15 | TRBJ2-2 | TRBV5-1 | CASSPEGGDTGELFF | TGCGCCAGCAGTCCAGAGGGGGGGGACACCGGGGAGCTGTTTTTT
. | few | 14 | TRBJ2-1 | TRBV5-1 | CASSLFAGQNEQFF | TGCGCCAGCAGCTTGTTCGCGGGGCAGAATGAGCAGTTCTTC
. | . | 18 | TRBJ1-4 | TRBV7-8 | CASSISRSGTPRNEKLFF | TGTGCCAGCAGCATCTCTCGGTCCGGAACACCTAGGAATGAAAAACTGTTTTTT
. | once | 14 | TRBJ2-7 | TRBV6-1 | CASQTGTTPYEQYF | TGTGCCTCCCAAACAGGGACGACCCCCTACGAGCAGTACTTC
. | . | 14 | TRBJ2-7 | TRBV6-1 | CASREQVSSYEQYF | TGTGCCAGCAGAGAACAGGTGAGCTCCTACGAGCAGTACTTC
. | . | 12 | TRBJ2-1 | TRBV28 | CASRLAYNEQFF | TGTGCCAGCAGGCTAGCGTACAATGAGCAGTTCTTC
. | few | 12 | TRBJ2-3 | TRBV30 | CAWSVFSGTQYF | TGTGCCTGGAGTGTATTTAGCGGTACGCAGTATTTT
. | . | 15 | TRBJ2-4 | TRBV19 | CASSIGHLAKNIQYF | TGTGCCAGTAGTATCGGACATTTAGCCAAAAACATTCAGTACTTC
. | . | 14 | TRBJ1-1 | TRBV5-1 | CASSFTGGNTEAFF | TGCGCCAGCAGCTTTACCGGGGGTAACACTGAAGCTTTCTTT
TRBD1 | . | 14 | TRBJ1-2 | TRBV28 | CATPRGGAVGGYTF | TGTGCCACCCCCCGAGGGGGCGCAGTTGGAGGCTACACCTTC
. | . | 15 | TRBJ2-2 | TRBV7-3 | CASSDQPQGTGELFF | TGTGCCAGCAGCGACCAGCCACAGGGAACCGGGGAGCTGTTTTTT
. | few | 14 | TRBJ1-1 | TRBV5-1 | CASSLGAVNTEAFF | TGCGCCAGCAGCTTGGGGGCAGTTAACACTGAAGCTTTCTTT
. | once | 12 | TRBJ1-5 | TRBV28 | CASSLYGQPQHF | TGTGCCAGCAGTTTATACGGGCAGCCCCAGCATTTT